Given below is one T cell receptor beta chain in context. Its target is not known. This entry comes from a study of cytotoxic CD8 clonotypes in ibrutinib-treated CLL. TCR beta library input comprised roughly 2.2 micrograms of genomic DNA from cryopreserved PBMCs. CDR1 is GTSNPN and CDR2 is SVGIG in the germline V gene (reference sequence). The CDR3 is made up of 15 amino acids. Trimming cost V 0 bases and J 2 bases; bases outside gene matches: 3. Study conclusions and caveats: Baseline clonality exceeded age-matched healthy donors and tracked circulating CD8+ T-cell counts.

Depth targeted 1 in 200,000 to 1 in 1 million T cells, averaging 10x coverage per clonotype. Sequenced by immunoSEQ multiplex PCR; TCRdb stores in-frame clones only, minus some. The table lists about 16,000 clones, roughly 65% of them singletons. The chain couples TRBV30 to TRBJ2-5; 10 nucleotides line up with TRBD2. The specimen comprised PBMCs, sampled before ibrutinib treatment. This TCR derives from a human donor with chronic lymphocytic leukemia. The CDR3 loop reads CAWSVLAGEQETQYF. DNA for the CDR3: TGTGCCTGGAGTGTTCTAGCGGGGGAGCAAGAGACCCAGTACTTC.